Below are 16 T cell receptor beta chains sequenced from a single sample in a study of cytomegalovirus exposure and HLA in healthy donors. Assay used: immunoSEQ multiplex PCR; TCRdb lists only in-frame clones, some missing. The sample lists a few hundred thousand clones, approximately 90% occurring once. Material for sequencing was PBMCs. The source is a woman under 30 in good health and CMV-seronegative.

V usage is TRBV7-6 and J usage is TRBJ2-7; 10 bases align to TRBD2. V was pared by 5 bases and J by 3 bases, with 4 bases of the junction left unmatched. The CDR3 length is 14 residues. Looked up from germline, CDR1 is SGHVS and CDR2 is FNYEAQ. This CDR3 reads CASSPLAGGYEQYF. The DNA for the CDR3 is TGTGCCAGCAGCCCTTTAGCGGGAGGCTACGAGCAGTACTTC.

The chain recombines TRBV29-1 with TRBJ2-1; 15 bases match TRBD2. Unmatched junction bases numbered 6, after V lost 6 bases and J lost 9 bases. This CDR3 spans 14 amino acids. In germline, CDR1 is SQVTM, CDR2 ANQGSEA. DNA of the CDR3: TGCAGCGTCGGACTAGCGGGAGGGCCGGGTGAGCAGTTCTTC. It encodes CSVGLAGGPGEQFF.

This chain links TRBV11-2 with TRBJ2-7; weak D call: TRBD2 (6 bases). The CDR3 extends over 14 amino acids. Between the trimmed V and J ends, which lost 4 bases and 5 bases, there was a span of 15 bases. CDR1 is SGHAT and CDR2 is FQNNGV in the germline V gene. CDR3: CASSSVAAAHEQYF. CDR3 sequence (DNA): TGTGCCAGCAGCTCCGTAGCGGCAGCCCACGAGCAGTACTTC.

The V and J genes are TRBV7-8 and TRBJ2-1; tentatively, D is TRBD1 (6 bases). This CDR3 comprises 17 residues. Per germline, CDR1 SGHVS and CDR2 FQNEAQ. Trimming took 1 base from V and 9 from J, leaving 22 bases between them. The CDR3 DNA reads TGTGCCAGCAGCTTAGTTGCTCCCGTGAGGGGGTTGGGTGAGCAGTTCTTC. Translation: CASSLVAPVRGLGEQFF.

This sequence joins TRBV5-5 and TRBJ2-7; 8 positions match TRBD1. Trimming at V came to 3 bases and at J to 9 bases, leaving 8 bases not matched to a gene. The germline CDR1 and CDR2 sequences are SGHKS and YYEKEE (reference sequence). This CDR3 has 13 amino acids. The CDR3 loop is CASSSTPDRAQYF. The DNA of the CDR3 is TGTGCCAGCAGCTCGACCCCGGACAGGGCGCAGTACTTC.

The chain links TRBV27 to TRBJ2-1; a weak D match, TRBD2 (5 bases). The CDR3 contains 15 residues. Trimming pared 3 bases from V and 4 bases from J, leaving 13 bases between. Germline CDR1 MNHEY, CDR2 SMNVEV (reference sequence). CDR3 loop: CASSFSSTGYNEQFF. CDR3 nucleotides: TGTGCCAGCAGTTTTTCTTCAACGGGGTACAATGAGCAGTTCTTC.

In DNA form, the CDR3 reads TGTGCCAGCAGTCCGCGGGAGGGTCTGAGCGGCTACGAGCAGTACTTC. It specifies CASSPREGLSGYEQYF. V is TRBV2 and J is TRBJ2-7; 9 bases agree with TRBD2. The CDR3 covers 16 residues. Germline assignment: CDR1 SNHLY and CDR2 FYNNEI. The J segment lost 3 bases and the V segment lost 5 bases, leaving 11 bases of the junction unmatched.

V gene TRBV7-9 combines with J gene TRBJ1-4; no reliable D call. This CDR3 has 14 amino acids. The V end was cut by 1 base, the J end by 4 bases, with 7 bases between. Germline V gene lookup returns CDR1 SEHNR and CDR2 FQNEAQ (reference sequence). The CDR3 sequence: CASSLGQYNEKLFF. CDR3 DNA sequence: TGTGCCAGCAGCTTAGGGCAGTATAATGAAAAACTGTTTTTT.

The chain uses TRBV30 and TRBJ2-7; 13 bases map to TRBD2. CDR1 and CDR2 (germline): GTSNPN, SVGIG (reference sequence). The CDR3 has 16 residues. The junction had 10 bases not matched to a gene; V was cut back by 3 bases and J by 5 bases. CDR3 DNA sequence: TGTGCCTGGAGCTACACCACGGGACTAGCGGGAAACGAGCAGTACTTC. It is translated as CAWSYTTGLAGNEQYF.

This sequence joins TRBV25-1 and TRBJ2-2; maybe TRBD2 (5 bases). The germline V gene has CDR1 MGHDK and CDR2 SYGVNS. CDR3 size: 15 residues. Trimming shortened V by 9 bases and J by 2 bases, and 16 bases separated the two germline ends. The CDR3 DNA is TGTGCCAGAAGCATCGGAGGATTCAACACCGGGGAGCTGTTTTTT. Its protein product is CARSIGGFNTGELFF.

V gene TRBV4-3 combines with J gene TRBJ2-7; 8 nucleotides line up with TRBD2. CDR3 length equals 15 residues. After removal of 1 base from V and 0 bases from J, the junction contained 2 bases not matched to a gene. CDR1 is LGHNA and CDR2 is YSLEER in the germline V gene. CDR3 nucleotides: TGCGCCAGCAGCCAAGGAGCGGGAGACTCCTACGAGCAGTACTTC. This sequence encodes CASSQGAGDSYEQYF.

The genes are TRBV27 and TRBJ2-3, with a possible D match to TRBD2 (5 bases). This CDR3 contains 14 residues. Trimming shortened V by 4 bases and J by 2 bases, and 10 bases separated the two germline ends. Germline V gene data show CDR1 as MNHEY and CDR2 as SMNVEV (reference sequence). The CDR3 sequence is CASSYLEDTDTQYF. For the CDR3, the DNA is TGTGCCAGCAGTTACTTGGAGGACACAGATACGCAGTATTTT.

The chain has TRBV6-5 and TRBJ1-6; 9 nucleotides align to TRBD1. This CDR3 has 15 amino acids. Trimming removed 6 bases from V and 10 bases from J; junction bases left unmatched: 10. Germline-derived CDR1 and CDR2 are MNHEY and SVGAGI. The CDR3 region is CASSHPGQGTSPLHF. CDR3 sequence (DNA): TGTGCCAGCAGCCATCCGGGACAGGGCACGTCACCCCTCCACTTT.

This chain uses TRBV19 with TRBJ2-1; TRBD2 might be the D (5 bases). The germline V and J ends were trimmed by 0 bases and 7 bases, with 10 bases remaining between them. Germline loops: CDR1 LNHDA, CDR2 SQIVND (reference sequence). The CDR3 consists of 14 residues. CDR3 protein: CASSIDLGRNEQFF. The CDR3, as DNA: TGTGCCAGTAGTATAGATTTGGGGAGAAATGAGCAGTTCTTC.

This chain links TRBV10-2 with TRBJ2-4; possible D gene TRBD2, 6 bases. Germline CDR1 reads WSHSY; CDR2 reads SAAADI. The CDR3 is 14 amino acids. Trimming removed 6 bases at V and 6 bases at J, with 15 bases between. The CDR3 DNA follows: TGCGCCAGCAGCCCCGGGGGTAGCGGAAACATTCAGTACTTC. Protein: CASSPGGSGNIQYF.

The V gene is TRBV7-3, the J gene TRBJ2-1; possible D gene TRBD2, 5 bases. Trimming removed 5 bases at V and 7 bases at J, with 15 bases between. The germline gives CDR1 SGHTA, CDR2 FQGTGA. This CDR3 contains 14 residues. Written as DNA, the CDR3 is TGTGCCAGCAGCCCCTCGTCCGGGGTAAATGAGCAGTTCTTC. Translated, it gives CASSPSSGVNEQFF.